The source of this T cell receptor (beta chain) is a study of blood T cell repertoires in COVID-19. For the study at large: The United States, Italy and Spain supplied acute and convalescent COVID-19 samples. From T cells, B-cell-depleted T cells, or PBMCs came the material, which was cDNA or gDNA.

Trimming shortened V by 0 bases and J by 2 bases, and 13 bases separated the two germline ends. Germline V gene lookup returns CDR1 SGHRS and CDR2 YFSETQ. This CDR3 region has 16 residues. Cohorts were determined from participant-reported clinical history. How the authors handled the data: Estimates of nucleated cell counts were drawn from the amplification of reference gene primers. Sequencing was performed with immunoSEQ multiplex PCR; in TCRdb, only in-frame clones are kept and a portion is missing. The V and J calls and clone size were taken over from that table, and D and trimming were inferred from the DNA. This sample yields 340,000 or so clones, of which 65% to 90% are seen a single time; about 4.2% belongs to the top ten.

The gene calls are TRBV5-1 and TRBJ2-3; TRBD1 might be the D (6 bases). The clonotype was recovered from a woman in her 40s with acute COVID-19. Sequencing was carried out using PBMCs or T cells enriched from blood (not recorded which). The CDR3 nucleotides read TGCGCCAGCAGCTTGGATGGGGGCGCCTTCACAGATACGCAGTATTTT. Its protein is CASSLDGGAFTDTQYF.